Below are 16 T cell receptor beta chains sequenced from a single sample in a study of control samples from healthy donors and cancer patients. TCRdb's copy holds only in-frame clones and misses some; the assay was immunoSEQ multiplex PCR. In the table there are about 410,000 clones, around 90% of which are singletons. The sample comprised PBMCs. The receptors come from a man in his forties or fifties with head and neck cancer.

This chain connects TRBV9 to TRBJ2-7, with TRBD2 matching over 8 bases. The germline CDR1 and CDR2 sequences are SGDLS and YYNGEE. J was trimmed by 0 bases and V by 4 bases; bases with no gene match: 15. This CDR3 is built from 18 residues. CDR3 protein: CASSISPVPSGSSYEQYF. In DNA form, the CDR3 reads TGTGCCAGCAGCATAAGCCCCGTCCCAAGCGGGAGCTCCTACGAGCAGTACTTC. Full variable domain (outside the CDR3, taken from reference TRBV9 and TRBJ2-7): DSGVTQTPKHLITATGQRVTLRCSPRSGDLSVYWYQQSLDQGLQFLIQYYNGEERAKGNILERFSAQQFPDLHSELNLSSLELGDSALYFCASSISPVPSGSSYEQYFGPGTRLTVT.

The rearrangement uses TRBV5-1 and TRBJ1-1, with no clear D. Trimming removed 2 bases at V and 1 base at J, with 12 bases between. Germline V gene sequence: CDR1 SGHRS, CDR2 YFSETQ. This CDR3 region has 15 residues. CDR3 sequence (DNA): TGCGCCAGCAGCTTATCCGAAGGGCGGAACACTGAAGCTTTCTTT. This gives the protein CASSLSEGRNTEAFF.

In the case of this clone: Other DNA variants within this sample encode the same CDR3. V and J are TRBV27 and TRBJ1-5; TRBD1 might be the D (6 bases). The CDR3 is made up of 15 amino acids. Germline CDR1 reads MNHEY; CDR2 reads SMNVEV (reference sequence). V was clipped by 6 bases and J by 2 bases, with 14 bases between them. In nucleotides, the CDR3 is TGTGCCAGCAGCTCACAGGGTGGAGGCAATCAGCCCCAGCATTTT. Encoded protein: CASSSQGGGNQPQHF.

Worth noting for this clone: This sample also contains other DNA sequences that code for the same CDR3. The chain employs TRBV11-2 and TRBJ1-5; D gene uncertain. The V end lost 0 bases, the J end lost 7 bases, and 4 bases lay between the germline ends. The CDR3 has 12 amino acids. The germline V gene has CDR1 SGHAT and CDR2 FQNNGV. The CDR3 bases are TGTGCCAGCAGCTTAGAGGGGCAGCCCCAGCATTTT. Translation gives CASSLEGQPQHF.

The chain carries TRBV7-2 and TRBJ1-5; D not certain. The CDR3 length is 15 residues. The germline gives CDR1 SGHTA, CDR2 FQGNSA. Trimming cost V 1 base and J 5 bases, with 12 bases left between them. In DNA, the CDR3 is TGTGCCAGCAGCTTAGATGTGGCGGACCATCAGCCCCAGCATTTT. This gives the protein CASSLDVADHQPQHF.

This clone was seen only a few times. This chain uses TRBV18 with TRBJ1-6, with 7 bases matching TRBD1. CDR3 length: 15 amino acids. Per the germline V gene, CDR1 is KGHSH and CDR2 is LQKENI. Trimming cost V 4 bases and J 9 bases; bases outside gene matches: 9. DNA for the CDR3: TGTGCCAGCTCACAACTGACAGGGCCTACTTCACCCCTCCACTTT. It encodes CASSQLTGPTSPLHF.

CDR3 residues: CASSLMTGVVNNEQFF. CDR3 sequence (DNA): TGTGCCAGCAGCTTAATGACAGGGGTGGTAAACAATGAGCAGTTCTTC. This rearrangement joins TRBV5-8 to TRBJ2-1, with 8 bases identical to TRBD1. The trim removed 2 bases at V and 5 bases at J, leaving 9 bases unmatched. The CDR3 totals 16 residues. Germline lookup yields CDR1 SGHTS and CDR2 YDEGEE.

This clone was counted once. The rearrangement uses TRBV18 and TRBJ2-1, with unresolved D. The CDR3 runs 17 residues. CDR1 is KGHSH, CDR2 LQKENI, per germline. V dropped 1 base and J dropped 6 bases, with 19 bases sitting between them. This CDR3 is CASSPLFLQFSANEQFF. The CDR3 bases are TGTGCCAGCTCACCACTCTTCCTACAGTTTTCCGCCAATGAGCAGTTCTTC.

V gene TRBV14 combines with J gene TRBJ1-4; TRBD1 aligns across 9 bases. Germline V CDR1 and CDR2: SGHDN, FVKESK. This CDR3 spans 16 amino acids. Trimming at V came to 2 bases and at J to 6 bases, leaving 7 bases not matched to a gene. CDR3 DNA: TGTGCCAGCAGCCAACTTATACAGGGGGCGTATGAAAAACTGTTTTTT. It codes for CASSQLIQGAYEKLFF.

The V and J genes are TRBV7-2 and TRBJ2-2, with D tentatively TRBD2 (6 bases). CDR3 size: 16 residues. V was pared by 0 bases and J by 4 bases, with 12 bases between. Germline CDR1 and CDR2: SGHTA and FQGNSA. The CDR3 here is CASSLAVMGGTGELFF. CDR3 DNA: TGTGCCAGCAGCTTAGCGGTTATGGGAGGCACCGGGGAGCTGTTTTTT.

The CDR3 DNA sequence: TGCGCCGTCCGACAGGGCCCCTCTGGGGCCAACGTCCTGACTTTC. Residues: CAVRQGPSGANVLTF. The V gene is TRBV5-1, the J gene TRBJ2-6; 7 nucleotides agree with TRBD1. The trim removed 10 bases at V and 0 bases at J, leaving 7 bases unmatched. This CDR3 is 15 amino acids long. Germline lookup yields CDR1 SGHRS and CDR2 YFSETQ.

This sequence joins TRBV27 and TRBJ2-2, with 14 bases aligning to TRBD2. Germline V gene data show CDR1 as MNHEY and CDR2 as SMNVEV (reference sequence). The CDR3 covers 16 residues. V lost 6 bases to trimming and J lost 4 bases; unmatched junction nucleotides: 4. CDR3 sequence: CASSRLAGGATGELFF. CDR3 sequence (DNA): TGTGCCAGCAGCCGACTAGCGGGAGGGGCCACCGGGGAGCTGTTTTTT.

J is TRBJ2-5 and V is TRBV30; weak D call: TRBD1 (5 bases). Germline CDR1 is GTSNPN and CDR2 is SVGIG (reference sequence). This CDR3 is 11 amino acids long. Trimming shortened V by 4 bases and J by 3 bases, and 6 bases separated the two germline ends. This CDR3 reads CAWKQEETQYF. CDR3 DNA: TGTGCCTGGAAACAGGAAGAGACCCAGTACTTC.

V and J are TRBV24-1 and TRBJ2-1; D is possibly TRBD2 (6 bases). CDR3 length equals 11 residues. The V end was cut by 10 bases, the J end by 9 bases, with 12 bases between. CDR1 KGHDR and CDR2 SFDVKD come from the germline V gene. CDR3 nucleotides: TGTGCCACTTCCACCGGGGGTGAGCAGTTCTTC. Its translation: CATSTGGEQFF.

This chain joins TRBV11-2 and TRBJ2-1; 9 nucleotides line up with TRBD2. Germline assignment: CDR1 SGHAT and CDR2 FQNNGV. With V trimmed by 2 bases and J by 7 bases, 3 bases remained unmatched. This CDR3 region has 14 residues. As DNA, the CDR3 is TGTGCCAGCAGCTTACGGCGGGAGGGAAATGAGCAGTTCTTC. Residues: CASSLRREGNEQFF.

J is TRBJ1-1 and V is TRBV27; 7 bases match TRBD1. The CDR3 is made up of 15 amino acids. After removal of 4 bases from V and 0 bases from J, the junction contained 5 bases not matched to a gene. CDR1 is MNHEY and CDR2 is SMNVEV in the germline V gene (reference sequence). CDR3 amino acids: CASSYRGSMNTEAFF. As DNA, the CDR3 is TGTGCCAGCAGTTACAGGGGATCGATGAACACTGAAGCTTTCTTT.